These 27 T cell receptor beta chains share one sample of origin, sequenced in a study of blood T cell repertoires in COVID-19. TCRdb keeps only in-frame clones here, not all; method: immunoSEQ multiplex PCR. The sample lists 250,000 or so clones, roughly 86% occurring once. The sample was PBMCs or T cells enriched from blood (not recorded which). The receptors here all came from a woman younger than 45 with acute COVID-19.

The V and J genes are TRBV7-9 and TRBJ1-1, with a tentative D call TRBD1 (5 bases). Trimming pared 4 bases from V and 7 bases from J, leaving 10 bases between. Germline loops: CDR1 SEHNR, CDR2 FQNEAQ (reference sequence). This CDR3 is built from 12 residues. For the CDR3, the DNA is TGTGCCAGCAGCTCGCAGGGACTTGAAGCTTTCTTT. It encodes CASSSQGLEAFF.

The rearrangement joins TRBV12-3 or TRBV12-4 to TRBJ1-1; maybe TRBD1 (6 bases). V dropped 7 bases and J dropped 10 bases, with 13 bases sitting between them. This CDR3 has 11 residues. The CDR3 spells CASTQTGGAFF. For the CDR3, the DNA is TGTGCCAGCACCCAGACAGGCGGAGCTTTCTTT.

V is TRBV7-2 and J is TRBJ2-7; perhaps TRBD1 as D (5 bases). CDR3 length equals 14 residues. The germline V and J ends were trimmed by 3 bases and 1 base, with 10 bases remaining between them. Germline V gene lookup returns CDR1 SGHTA and CDR2 FQGNSA. The CDR3 loop is CASSFEQVSYEQYF. Here the CDR3 DNA reads TGTGCCAGCAGCTTTGAACAGGTATCCTACGAGCAGTACTTC.

V is TRBV7-2 and J is TRBJ2-3; 9 positions agree with TRBD2. V was clipped by 3 bases and J by 9 bases; unmatched bases: 7. From germline, CDR1 is SGHTA and CDR2 FQGNSA. CDR3 size: 14 residues. As DNA, the CDR3 is TGTGCCAGCAGCTTCGGCGGGGGGGCCGAGACGCAGTATTTT. Translation gives CASSFGGGAETQYF.

The gene calls are TRBV5-4 and TRBJ1-1; TRBD1 might be the D (6 bases). This CDR3 comprises 15 residues. Germline CDR1 and CDR2: SGHNT and YYREEE (reference sequence). V lost 0 bases and J lost 1, with 10 bases in between. Here the CDR3 reads CASSLGGGANTEAFF. CDR3 sequence (DNA): TGTGCCAGCAGCTTGGGCGGGGGCGCGAACACTGAAGCTTTCTTT.

The chain combines TRBV30 with TRBJ2-1; a weak D match, TRBD1 (6 bases). The germline gives CDR1 GTSNPN, CDR2 SVGIG (reference sequence). This CDR3 has 13 amino acids. The germline V and J ends were trimmed by 5 bases and 6 bases, with 14 bases remaining between them. The CDR3 is CAWSWGRSNEQFF. The CDR3 DNA sequence: TGTGCCTGGTCATGGGGGCGCTCCAATGAGCAGTTCTTC.

This CDR3 reads CSVSGQGLYGYTF. The CDR3 bases are TGCAGCGTTTCGGGACAGGGACTGTATGGCTACACCTTC. The chain combines TRBV29-1 with TRBJ1-2; 9 bases are shared with TRBD1. Trimming removed 5 bases from V and 5 bases from J; junction bases left unmatched: 6. CDR3 length: 13 amino acids. Germline V lookup: CDR1 SQVTM, CDR2 ANQGSEA. Looking up the rest from reference TRBV29-1 and TRBJ1-2 gives the full variable domain: SAVISQKPSRDICQRGTSLTIQCQVDSQVTMMFWYRQQPGQSLTLIATANQGSEATYESGFVIDKFPISRPNLTFSTLTVSNMSPEDSSIYLCSVSGQGLYGYTFGSGTRLTVV.

The rearrangement links TRBV6-5 to TRBJ1-1, with unresolved D. Trimming cost V 2 bases and J 4 bases, with 8 bases left between them. The V gene's germline CDR1 is MNHEY and CDR2 SVGAGI. The CDR3 contains 13 residues. The CDR3 loop is CASSYREFTEAFF. The DNA of the CDR3 is TGTGCCAGCAGTTACCGGGAATTCACTGAAGCTTTCTTT.

This chain uses TRBV2 with TRBJ1-5; 8 nucleotides match TRBD1. The J segment lost 4 bases and the V segment lost 7 bases, leaving 6 bases of the junction unmatched. Germline assignment: CDR1 SNHLY and CDR2 FYNNEI. CDR3 size: 14 residues. The CDR3 DNA reads TGTGCCAGCACCAGGACAGGGACTAATCAGCCCCAGCATTTT. This gives the protein CASTRTGTNQPQHF.

The DNA for the CDR3 is TGTGCCAGCAGTAACAGCTATGGCTACACCTTC. It is translated as CASSNSYGYTF. The chain is built from TRBV6-5 and TRBJ1-2; D is uncertain. Trimming took off 5 bases at V and 4 bases at J, with 5 bases between the two ends. The CDR3 runs 11 residues. Looked up from germline, CDR1 is MNHEY and CDR2 is SVGAGI.

V gene TRBV25-1 combines with J gene TRBJ2-5, with D tentatively TRBD2 (6 bases). Germline V gives CDR1 MGHDK, CDR2 SYGVNS. Trimming cost V 1 base and J 2 bases, with 17 bases left between them. The CDR3 is 17 residues long. The CDR3 region has the DNA TGTGCCAGCAGTGAATTAGTAGGGGACTCAAGACAAGAGACCCAGTACTTC. The encoded protein is CASSELVGDSRQETQYF.

The chain is built from TRBV3-1 (or the pseudogene TRBV3-2) and TRBJ2-1; 7 positions match TRBD2. CDR1 is LGHDT and CDR2 is YNNKEL in the germline V gene (reference sequence). The CDR3 runs 13 residues. V gave up 5 bases and J gave up 8 bases; unmatched junction bases: 6. The CDR3 here is CASSESGVYEQFF. The CDR3 DNA reads TGTGCCAGCAGCGAAAGCGGGGTGTATGAGCAGTTCTTC.

V usage is TRBV3-1 (or the pseudogene TRBV3-2) and J usage is TRBJ2-2, with 7 bases fitting TRBD1. The germline V gene encodes CDR1 LGHDT and CDR2 YNNKEL (reference sequence). CDR3 size: 16 residues. V trimming: 0 bases; J trimming: 1 base; junction bases outside the gene matches: 2. CDR3 in DNA: TGTGCCAGCAGCCAAGATGCAGGGGGGAACACCGGGGAGCTGTTTTTT. It is translated as CASSQDAGGNTGELFF.

V usage is TRBV27 and J usage is TRBJ1-2; 9 bases match TRBD1. Germline V gives CDR1 MNHEY, CDR2 SMNVEV (reference sequence). J gave up 4 bases and V 6 bases, and 9 bases lay outside the gene matches. This CDR3 comprises 15 residues. CDR3 in DNA: TGTGCCAGCAGACTCGGACAGGGGCCGTTCTATGGCTACACCTTC. It yields the protein CASRLGQGPFYGYTF.

This chain uses TRBV4-1 with TRBJ2-5; TRBD2 agrees at 8 bases. The CDR3 spans 18 residues. The V gene's germline CDR1 is MGHRA and CDR2 YSYEKL. V was clipped by 0 bases and J by 7 bases; unmatched bases: 16. CDR3 sequence reads: CASSQEGYGRGGLWTQYF. In DNA, the CDR3 is TGCGCCAGCAGCCAAGAGGGGTACGGACGGGGGGGCCTGTGGACCCAGTACTTC.

Comments on this clone: This may arise from a read error, as a much more abundant clone is one base away. Different DNA sequences within this sample yield the same CDR3. The chain uses TRBV6-5 and TRBJ1-1; D is undetermined. The CDR3 loop spans 14 amino acids. Germline loops: CDR1 MNHEY, CDR2 SVGAGI. V lost 0 bases, J lost 1 base, and 6 bases lay in between. In DNA, the CDR3 is TGTGCCAGCAGTTACTCGCTAGGGAACACTGAAGCTTTCTTT. It translates to CASSYSLGNTEAFF.

The CDR3 DNA reads TGTGCCAGCAGCTCCGGGACAGGGGAAGAGCAGTACTTC. Translating gives CASSSGTGEEQYF. This chain connects TRBV7-2 to TRBJ2-7; the match to TRBD1 covers 10 bases. This CDR3 comprises 13 residues. V trimming: 4 bases; J trimming: 7 bases; junction bases outside the gene matches: 4. Germline CDR1 SGHTA, CDR2 FQGNSA.

The rearrangement uses TRBV6-6 and TRBJ1-1; tentative D call: TRBD1 (5 bases). V was trimmed by 6 bases and J by 1 base, leaving 9 bases between them. The CDR3 has 13 amino acids. Germline CDR1 is MNHNY and CDR2 is SVGAGI (reference sequence). Here the CDR3 reads CASSLTANTEAFF. DNA for the CDR3: TGTGCCAGCAGCCTGACAGCGAACACTGAAGCTTTCTTT.

The rearrangement links TRBV3-1 (or the pseudogene TRBV3-2) to TRBJ2-5; 8 bases agree with TRBD2. The ends lost 0 bases at V and 7 bases at J; junction bases unmatched: 10. Germline assignment: CDR1 LGHDT and CDR2 YNNKEL (reference sequence). This CDR3 has 16 amino acids. DNA for the CDR3: TGTGCCAGCAGCCAAGATGATGGGACTAGTTTTTGGACCCAGTACTTC. Its protein is CASSQDDGTSFWTQYF.

The chain has TRBV27 and TRBJ2-5; 11 positions match TRBD2. J lost 5 bases, V lost 1 base, and 6 bases had no gene match. This CDR3 comprises 16 residues. Germline CDR1 MNHEY, CDR2 SMNVEV (reference sequence). The CDR3 nucleotides read TGTGCCAGCAGTTTATACGCTAGCGGGGGGTTTGAGACCCAGTACTTC. Translated: CASSLYASGGFETQYF.

CDR3 sequence (DNA): TGTGCCAGCAGTTACTTGGGGGACTCTACTAGGGGTTCACCCCTCCACTTT. Amino acids: CASSYLGDSTRGSPLHF. The chain recombines TRBV6-2 or TRBV6-3 with TRBJ1-6, with D tentatively TRBD1 (5 bases). Germline loops: CDR1 MNHEY, CDR2 SVGEGT. CDR3 length: 17 amino acids. The germline V and J ends were trimmed by 1 base and 9 bases, with 19 bases remaining between them.

With respect to this clone: Additional DNA sequences in this sample encode the identical CDR3. J is TRBJ1-1 and V is TRBV4-3; a weak D match, TRBD1 (5 bases). CDR1 and CDR2 (germline): LGHNA, YSLEER. There are 14 residues in the CDR3. V was shortened by 0 bases and J by 2 bases, with 7 bases between the two germline ends. Written as DNA, the CDR3 is TGCGCCAGCAGCCAAGACAGGGTCAACACTGAAGCTTTCTTT. This sequence encodes CASSQDRVNTEAFF.

This chain joins TRBV14 and TRBJ2-3; D unclear. CDR3 length: 15 residues. Looked up from germline, CDR1 is SGHDN and CDR2 is FVKESK. Trimming cost V 10 bases and J 0 bases, with 17 bases left between them. As DNA, the CDR3 is TGTGCCATTACTATGAGATTTTCTAGCACAGATACGCAGTATTTT. Protein: CAITMRFSSTDTQYF.

The V and J genes are TRBV4-3 and TRBJ1-1; D unclear. This CDR3 is 11 amino acids long. Germline CDR1 reads LGHNA; CDR2 reads YSLEER. Trimming took off 6 bases at V and 1 base at J, with 3 bases between the two ends. Here the CDR3 DNA reads TGCGCCAGCAGACAGAACACTGAAGCTTTCTTT. It encodes CASRQNTEAFF.

As regards this clone: Distinct nucleotide sequences in the sample also encode this CDR3. The chain has TRBV4-1 and TRBJ1-3; D is unresolved. Trimming removed 1 base from V and 0 bases from J, with 4 bases in between. Germline CDR1 MGHRA, CDR2 YSYEKL. The length of the CDR3 is 14 residues. The CDR3 region has the DNA TGCGCCAGCAGCCAAGGTCGCTCTGGAAACACCATATATTTT. Amino acids: CASSQGRSGNTIYF.

The CDR3 region is CASSLTSATDTQYF. In nucleotides, the CDR3 is TGTGCCAGCAGCCTGACTAGCGCCACAGATACGCAGTATTTT. V is TRBV7-8 and J is TRBJ2-3, with TRBD2 matching 8 bases. Trimming took 5 bases from V and 2 from J; bases not matched to a gene: 3. This CDR3 is built from 14 residues. Germline CDR1 and CDR2: SGHVS and FQNEAQ.

This chain links TRBV7-2 with TRBJ1-4; TRBD1 is a possible D gene (5 bases). Germline V gene sequence: CDR1 SGHTA, CDR2 FQGNSA. V was trimmed by 5 bases and J by 10 bases, leaving 14 bases between them. The CDR3 contains 13 residues. CDR3: CASSPLPGGKLFF. In DNA, the CDR3 is TGTGCCAGCAGCCCCCTGCCGGGGGGAAAACTGTTTTTT.